These 5 T cell receptor beta chains came from one sample sequenced in a study of CD4 and CD8 cells across lung adenocarcinoma regions. TCRdb re-derived calls from the PCR reads in MiXCR, one entry per CDR3 protein. The top ten clones hold under 40% of a sample with around 20,000 distinct CDR3 sequences, approximately 50% of them seen once. Material: CD8+ T cells from the margin of a lung tumor. These receptors were obtained from a male donor with lung adenocarcinoma. The CD4 and CD8 labels of this study may be unreliable.

This chain links TRBV27 with TRBJ2-1; 7 nucleotides align to TRBD2. CDR1 is MNHEY and CDR2 is SMNVEV in the germline V gene (reference sequence). V lost 3 bases to trimming and J lost 6 bases; unmatched junction nucleotides: 8. The CDR3 is 15 amino acids. The CDR3 bases are TGTGCCAGCAGTTTCGATGTTAGCGGGCCCAATGAGCAGTTCTTC. This sequence encodes CASSFDVSGPNEQFF.

In its sample, this clonotype was seen a few times. The chain couples TRBV25-1 to TRBJ1-4; D gene uncertain. The V end lost 3 bases, the J end lost 8 bases, and 16 bases lay between the germline ends. In germline, CDR1 is MGHDK, CDR2 SYGVNS. This CDR3 region has 15 residues. In nucleotides, the CDR3 is TGTGCCAGCAGTGAGATTGCAACGTCGGAAGAAAAACTGTTTTTT. Translating gives CASSEIATSEEKLFF.

This clonotype was observed a few times. Likely a read error: the CDR3 ends without its conserved phenylalanine or tryptophan. The limits of the CDR3 on the DNA are not certain, so only TCRdb's listed CDR3 is given. V and J are TRBV15 and TRBJ2-3. Germline V lookup: CDR1 LNHNV, CDR2 YYDKDF (reference sequence). The CDR3 spans 20 amino acids, including both terminal residues. The CDR3 is CATNTRLIFVFLVETGFHHV.

A word on this clonotype: One end of the junction varies from germline; a read error may be responsible. The chain recombines TRBV6-1 with TRBJ2-3, with TRBD1 as a possible D gene (6 bases). Germline V gives CDR1 MNHNS, CDR2 SASEGT. The CDR3 runs to 16 residues. The CDR3 region is CASSEAGTWAEDTQYF. The CDR3 coding sequence is TGTGCCAGCAGTGAAGCGGGGACATGGGCCGAGGACACGCAGTACTTT.

V usage is TRBV6-1 and J usage is TRBJ1-1; D is undetermined. The CDR3 is made up of 14 amino acids. CDR1 is MNHNS and CDR2 is SASEGT in the germline V gene. Deletions cut 6 bases from V and 1 base from J, with 12 bases between. Written as DNA, the CDR3 is TGTGCCAGCAGCCCCAGCATTTGGAACACTGAAGCTTTCTTT. Protein sequence: CASSPSIWNTEAFF.